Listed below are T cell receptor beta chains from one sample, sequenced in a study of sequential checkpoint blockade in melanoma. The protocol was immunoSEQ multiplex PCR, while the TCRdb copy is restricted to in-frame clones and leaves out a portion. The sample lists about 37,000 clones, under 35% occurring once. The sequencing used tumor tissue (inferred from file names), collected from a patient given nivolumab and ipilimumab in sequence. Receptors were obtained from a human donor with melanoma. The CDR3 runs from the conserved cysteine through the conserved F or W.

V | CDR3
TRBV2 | CASSGGAQGYTF
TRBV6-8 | CASILETAFLGNTIYF
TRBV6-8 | CAIPSRDSIQETQYF
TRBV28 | CASSLGTGIQPQHF
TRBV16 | CASSQSVAGYEQYF
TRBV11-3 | CASSLAPSSYEQYF
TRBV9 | CASSSTPGEQFF
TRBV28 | CASSSSDYGYTF
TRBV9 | CASSPLWGTEAFF
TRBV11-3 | CASSPLGTTLEIYF